These 17 T cell receptor beta chains came from one sample sequenced in a study of PD-1 blockade in classical Hodgkin lymphoma. Each patient experienced a relapse that followed autologous stem cell transplantation, and brentuximab vedotin exposure varied. Only in-frame clones appear in the TCRdb table, and some are missing; sequencing was by immunoSEQ multiplex PCR. The sample has about 100,000 clones, approximately 80% seen once. Specimen: peripheral blood mononuclear cells (PBMCs), collected at baseline. The origin of the receptors is a human donor with classical Hodgkin lymphoma.

By sample fraction, this clone is medium-sized. The chain has TRBV4-2 and TRBJ2-3, with unresolved D. The germline V gene encodes CDR1 LGHNA and CDR2 YNFKEQ. The CDR3 extends over 13 amino acids. V lost 0 bases and J lost 5, with 6 bases in between. CDR3 coding DNA: TGTGCCAGCAGCCAAGATTATGGAGATACGCAGTATTTT. This sequence encodes CASSQDYGDTQYF.

The chain carries TRBV2 and TRBJ2-2, with a weak D call TRBD2 (5 bases). This CDR3 has 11 amino acids. Looked up from germline, CDR1 is SNHLY and CDR2 is FYNNEI. Trimming stripped 7 bases from V and 7 bases from J, with 7 bases between. The CDR3 spells CASKSGGELFF. The CDR3 DNA follows: TGTGCCAGCAAGAGCGGCGGGGAGCTGTTTTTT.

The chain employs TRBV12-5 and TRBJ1-1, with 7 bases fitting TRBD1. The length of the CDR3 is 14 residues. Unmatched junction bases numbered 9, after V lost 7 bases and J lost 4 bases. CDR1 is LGHNT, CDR2 FRNRAP, per germline. The CDR3 nucleotides read TGTGCTAGTGTACCACAGGGGCGCAGCACTGAAGCTTTCTTT. It specifies CASVPQGRSTEAFF.

This clone occurred a few times. The chain has TRBV7-3 and TRBJ1-1; D might be TRBD1 (5 bases). From germline, CDR1 is SGHTA and CDR2 FQGTGA. Trimming stripped 4 bases from V and 4 bases from J, with 10 bases between. CDR3 length equals 13 residues. The CDR3 nucleotides read TGTGCCAGCAGCTATCAGGGAGGCACTGAAGCTTTCTTT. Its translation: CASSYQGGTEAFF.

The V and J genes are TRBV5-6 and TRBJ2-3; D is possibly TRBD2 (6 bases). There are 15 residues in the CDR3. Germline V gives CDR1 SGHDT, CDR2 YYEEEE. V lost 4 bases and J 2 bases, leaving 14 bases between the germline ends. The CDR3: CASSRGAGYTDTQYF. DNA of the CDR3: TGTGCCAGCAGCCGGGGTGCGGGATACACAGATACGCAGTATTTT.

This clone was detected only once. This rearrangement joins TRBV27 to TRBJ2-3; D gene unclear. V was pared by 6 bases and J by 7 bases, with 14 bases between. The CDR3 contains 13 residues. Per the germline V gene, CDR1 is MNHEY and CDR2 is SMNVEV (reference sequence). In nucleotides, the CDR3 is TGTGCCAGCAGCTTTGACGGTCCAAATACGCAGTATTTT. Translation: CASSFDGPNTQYF.

This clone was seen once. V usage is TRBV5-4 and J usage is TRBJ2-6; maybe TRBD1 (5 bases). This CDR3 contains 17 residues. Germline lookup yields CDR1 SGHNT and CDR2 YYREEE (reference sequence). The V end lost 4 bases, the J end lost 4 bases, and 18 bases lay between the germline ends. The chain's CDR3 is CASSVTGGVLGANVLTF. Written as DNA, the CDR3 is TGTGCCAGCAGCGTTACAGGTGGGGTACTCGGGGCCAACGTCCTGACTTTC.

Within the sample, this clone is medium-sized. The V call is TRBV6-6, the J call TRBJ1-5; D is ambiguous. The length of the CDR3 is 14 residues. The germline V gene encodes CDR1 MNHNY and CDR2 SVGAGI (reference sequence). Trimming cost V 2 bases and J 0 bases, with 5 bases left between them. Here the CDR3 reads CASSYKDSNQPQHF. In DNA, the CDR3 is TGTGCCAGCAGTTACAAGGATAGCAATCAGCCCCAGCATTTT.

V is TRBV27 and J is TRBJ1-4, with unresolved D. This CDR3 has 16 amino acids. Trimming shortened V by 0 bases and J by 8 bases, and 16 bases separated the two germline ends. Germline lookup yields CDR1 MNHEY and CDR2 SMNVEV (reference sequence). CDR3: CASSLSIGDRSEKLFF. The CDR3 nucleotides are TGTGCCAGCAGTTTATCGATAGGCGACCGAAGCGAAAAACTGTTTTTT.

The chain couples TRBV6-1 to TRBJ1-2, with D hard to call. Trimming removed 1 base from V and 3 bases from J, with 9 bases in between. The CDR3 is 14 residues long. The V gene's germline CDR1 is MNHNS and CDR2 SASEGT. CDR3 nucleotides: TGTGCCAGCAGTGAAGGGGGAGAGTACTATGGCTACACCTTC. It encodes CASSEGGEYYGYTF.

V usage is TRBV28 and J usage is TRBJ2-7, with 8 bases that match TRBD1. The CDR3 totals 14 residues. The V gene's germline CDR1 is MDHEN and CDR2 SYDVKM. After removal of 7 bases from V and 0 bases from J, the junction contained 5 bases not matched to a gene. The CDR3 spells CASISTGDSYEQYF. The CDR3 coding sequence is TGTGCCAGCATCTCGACAGGGGACTCCTACGAGCAGTACTTC.

The chain has TRBV5-1 and TRBJ2-2; 8 bases are shared with TRBD1. The length of the CDR3 is 16 residues. Germline loops: CDR1 SGHRS, CDR2 YFSETQ. J gave up 2 bases and V 3 bases, and 6 bases lay outside the gene matches. CDR3 protein: CASSSRTGFNTGELFF. In DNA, the CDR3 is TGCGCCAGCAGCTCTAGGACAGGGTTTAACACCGGGGAGCTGTTTTTT. The variable domain in full, completed from reference TRBV5-1 and TRBJ2-2, reads KAGVTQTPRYLIKTRGQQVTLSCSPISGHRSVSWYQQTPGQGLQFLFEYFSETQRNKGNFPGRFSGRQFSNSRSEMNVSTLELGDSALYLCASSSRTGFNTGELFFGEGSRLTVL.

The chain is built from TRBV12-5 and TRBJ2-3; 9 nucleotides match TRBD2. CDR3 length: 16 residues. V was clipped by 7 bases and J by 4 bases; unmatched bases: 12. Germline CDR1 LGHNT, CDR2 FRNRAP. CDR3 DNA sequence: TGTGCTAGTGATCCCGGGACTAGCAAAGTCTCAGATACGCAGTATTTT. Its translation is CASDPGTSKVSDTQYF.

CDR3 region: CASSLRGGWSTDTQYF. CDR3 coding DNA: TGTGCCAGCAGCTTAAGGGGGGGCTGGAGCACAGATACGCAGTATTTT. The gene calls are TRBV11-2 and TRBJ2-3; weak D call: TRBD2 (7 bases). Germline V gene lookup returns CDR1 SGHAT and CDR2 FQNNGV. The CDR3 has 16 amino acids. V was trimmed by 2 bases and J by 0 bases, leaving 12 bases between them.

The CDR3 nucleotides are TGTGCCAGCGGACCCTCGGGGGCCTTCGGGGAGCTGTTTTTT. Protein: CASGPSGAFGELFF. This chain connects TRBV16 to TRBJ2-2; D may match TRBD1 or TRBD2 (6 bases each). CDR3 length: 14 residues. Germline CDR1 KGHSY, CDR2 FQNENV. Trimming removed 8 bases from V and 7 bases from J, with 17 bases in between.

The rearrangement joins TRBV7-2 to TRBJ1-5; D gene unclear. The CDR3 is 12 residues long. Germline-derived CDR1 and CDR2 are SGHTA and FQGNSA. Trimming removed 5 bases at V and 3 bases at J, with 5 bases between. The CDR3 nucleotides are TGTGCCAGCAGCACCTACAATCAGCCCCAGCATTTT. Translation: CASSTYNQPQHF.

The chain carries TRBV28 and TRBJ2-5; 7 bases are shared with TRBD1. The CDR3 spans 13 residues. V dropped 5 bases and J dropped 5; count of bases not matched to a gene: 5. Germline V CDR1 and CDR2: MDHEN, SYDVKM. Here the CDR3 DNA reads TGTGCCAGCAGTCAACAGGGGTGGGAGACCCAGTACTTC. Translation gives CASSQQGWETQYF.